The sequence of this T cell receptor beta chain was determined in a study of blood T cell repertoires in COVID-19. The overall study: Samples came from the United States, Italy and Spain, spanning acute and convalescent COVID-19.

Original data processing: Amplification of reference gene primers was used by the study to estimate nucleated cell counts. TCRdb's copy holds only in-frame clones and misses some; the assay was immunoSEQ multiplex PCR. V, J and clone size are those of that table, while D and trimming were read from the DNA. The repertoire has 130,000 to 150,000 clones, around 85% of them found once; the top ten carry roughly 2.9%. The sequenced sample was peripheral blood. The TCR sequence derives from a woman in her 40s with active or convalescent COVID-19.

CDR3 coding DNA: TGTGCCAGCAGTGAAAACCCAGGCTTGGGGAGAGGCTACACCTTC. Protein product: CASSENPGLGRGYTF. The chain recombines TRBV6-1 with TRBJ1-2; D not resolved. V was pared by 2 bases and J by 8 bases, with 18 bases between. The CDR3 has 15 amino acids. In germline, CDR1 is MNHNS, CDR2 SASEGT.